This T cell receptor (beta chain) was recovered during a study of cytomegalovirus exposure and HLA in healthy donors. The CDR3 sequence is 15 residues long. With 0 bases removed from V and 8 bases from J, the gap between germline ends came to 12 bases. CDR1 is SGHRS, CDR2 YFSETQ, per germline. Notes on this clone: Its antigen is not identified.

The PCR made use of 60 Vbeta and 13 Jbeta primers. Assay used: immunoSEQ multiplex PCR; TCRdb lists only in-frame clones, some missing. The sample has fewer than 200,000 clones, 65% to 75% seen once. Overall study results and limits: Apparent HLA restriction characterized most CMV-associated TCR beta chains in a later analysis.

The sample comprised PBMCs. This clonotype was obtained from a human donor in good health. The chain recombines TRBV5-1 with TRBJ1-6; a weak D match, TRBD1 (6 bases). The CDR3 DNA follows: TGCGCCAGCAGCTTGGAGGGGGGGGGTGATTCACCCCTCCACTTT. It yields the protein CASSLEGGGDSPLHF.